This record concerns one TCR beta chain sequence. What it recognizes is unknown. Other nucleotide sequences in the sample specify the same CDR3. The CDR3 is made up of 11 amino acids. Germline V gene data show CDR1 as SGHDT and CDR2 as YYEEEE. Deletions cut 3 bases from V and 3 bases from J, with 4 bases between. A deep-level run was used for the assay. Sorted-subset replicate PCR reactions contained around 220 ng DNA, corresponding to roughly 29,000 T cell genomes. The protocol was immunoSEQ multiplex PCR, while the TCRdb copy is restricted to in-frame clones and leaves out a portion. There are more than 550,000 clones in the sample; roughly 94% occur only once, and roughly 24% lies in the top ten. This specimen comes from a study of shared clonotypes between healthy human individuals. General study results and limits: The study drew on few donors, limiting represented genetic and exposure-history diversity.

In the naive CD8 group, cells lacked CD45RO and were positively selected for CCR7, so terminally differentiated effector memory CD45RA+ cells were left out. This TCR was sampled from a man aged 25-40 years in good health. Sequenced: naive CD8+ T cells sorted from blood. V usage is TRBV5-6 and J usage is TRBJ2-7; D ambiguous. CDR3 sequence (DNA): TGTGCCAGCAGCTCCAGCTACGAGCAGTACTTC. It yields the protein CASSSSYEQYF.